The T cell receptor (beta chain) described here comes from a study of CD8 T cells in Susac syndrome. FACS enriched CD8+ TEMRA cells, while bulk CD8+ and CD4+ were negatively isolated. With random hexamers, about 0.45 to 1 ug RNA was reverse transcribed. Amplification of TCR beta CDR3 was carried out by immunoSEQ multiplex PCR, which covered 54 Vbeta and 13 Jbeta segments. TCRdb re-derived calls from the immunoSEQ multiplex PCR reads in MiXCR, one entry per CDR3 protein. Among 250,000 to 300,000 distinct CDR3 sequences listed, 85% were seen once. The CDR3 extends over 15 amino acids. Germline V CDR1 and CDR2: MDHEN, SYDVKM. Trimming stripped 1 base from V and 2 bases from J, with 9 bases between.

What was sequenced was CD8+ T cells from PBMCs. The rearrangement uses TRBV28 and TRBJ2-1; weak D call: TRBD2 (5 bases). The TCR originated in a human donor with multiple sclerosis. The CDR3 loop is CASSLLAGPYNEQFF. The CDR3 bases are TGTGCCAGCAGTTTATTGGCGGGCCCCTACAATGAGCAGTTCTTC.